This T cell receptor beta chain was recorded in a study of identical twins. Germline V CDR1 and CDR2: ENHRY, SYGVKD. V gave up 10 bases and J gave up 4 bases, with 17 bases separating them. This CDR3 is built from 14 residues. TCRdb re-analysed the 5' RACE reads in MiXCR, keeping a single row per CDR3 protein. The sample yields about 220,000 distinct CDR3 sequences, 6.5% to 8.5% seen once. A note on this clonotype: Its matching antigen is unknown.

Study-level results: High-abundance cord blood beta clonotypes had fewer insertions; memory repertoires showed none. Surplus twin overlap in beta out-of-frame sequences was less pronounced.

The data were also submitted as part of a second study, on yellow fever vaccine responses in identical twins.

The material sequenced was memory (CD45RO+) T cells sorted from blood. The chain employs TRBV10-3 and TRBJ1-3; the D is unclear. The receptor's source is a young woman in good health. This CDR3 is CASIGTRPGNTIYF. CDR3 nucleotide sequence: TGTGCCAGCATAGGCACTCGTCCGGGAAACACCATATATTTT.